This T cell receptor beta chain was sequenced for a study of somatic mutations in cytotoxic T cells in rheumatoid arthritis. The wider study: Blood (30 ml EDTA) from each patient was taken right after diagnosis, before any treatment. At nearly 100% purity, some V beta antibody-stained T-cell populations were flow-sorted, and these included V beta1+ cells that were sequenced for TCRB.

The ends were cut back, 1 base at V and 6 bases at J, with 16 bases in the middle. The CDR3 has 15 amino acids. Germline V gene lookup returns CDR1 MNHNS and CDR2 SASEGT. Magnetic beads with positive selection isolated CD4+ and CD8+ fractions, whose purity was verified by flow cytometry. Profiled with immunoSEQ multiplex PCR; TCRdb holds only in-frame clones, not every one. Of around 20,000 clones in the sample, 81% are singletons; the top ten hold over 11%. This rearrangement joins TRBV6-1 to TRBJ2-7, with a possible D match to TRBD2 (6 bases). What was sequenced was CD8+ T cells sorted from blood. This clonotype originated in an adult with rheumatoid arthritis. The CDR3 here is CASSEVFRGNGEQYF. The CDR3 DNA is TGTGCCAGCAGTGAAGTTTTTCGGGGGAATGGCGAGCAGTACTTC.